This TCR beta chain is from a study of HIV-infected children after antiretroviral therapy interruption. The wider study: Weeks 0, 12, interruption end (24 or 48), and about 3 years post-study gave interruption-arm samples. Findings of the study overall: Naive CD4+ Gini coefficient rose by interruption end, suggesting clonal expansion.

A 3' RACE protocol on RNA, with unique molecular identifiers, produced the TCR library. TCRdb used MiXCR to reprocess the 3' RACE reads, holding one entry per CDR3 protein. The sample has approximately 89,000 distinct CDR3 sequences, about 6.9% seen once. This CDR3 region has 11 residues. The V and J ends lost 8 bases and 6 bases respectively, with 8 bases between them. Specified treatment: PENTA 11 planned treatment interruption arm or continuous ART arm. Naive CD4+ CD45RA+ CD45RO- T cells were FACS-sorted from thawed PBMCs. This clonotype was seen ten or more times. Antigen specificity is unknown. The receptor was derived from a pool of human donors with HIV. The specimen comprised CD45RA+ CD4+ T cells from PBMCs, pooled from several time points, sampled from a donor given antiretroviral therapy, either interrupted or continuous. Indicated subset: naive CD4+ CD45RA+ CD45RO- T cells. The chain has TRBV12-3 or TRBV12-4 and TRBJ1-5, with D unresolved. The CDR3 sequence is CASGTSQPQHF. In DNA form, the CDR3 reads TGTGCCAGCGGCACGAGTCAGCCCCAGCATTTT.